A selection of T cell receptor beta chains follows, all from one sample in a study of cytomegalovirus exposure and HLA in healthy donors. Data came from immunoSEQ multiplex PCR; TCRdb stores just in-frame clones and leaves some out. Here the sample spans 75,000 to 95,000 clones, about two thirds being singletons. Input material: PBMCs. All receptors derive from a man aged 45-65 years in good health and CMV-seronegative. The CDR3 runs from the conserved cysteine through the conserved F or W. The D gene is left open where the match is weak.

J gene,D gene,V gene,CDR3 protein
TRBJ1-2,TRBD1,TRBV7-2,CASSLARDRSNYGYTF
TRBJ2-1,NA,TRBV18,CASSTGELSNEQFF
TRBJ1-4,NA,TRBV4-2,CASSPRTSANEKLFF
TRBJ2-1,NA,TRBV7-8,CASSLALSVPNEQFF
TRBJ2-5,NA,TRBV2,CASRQGETQYF
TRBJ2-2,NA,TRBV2,CASTHYGLSTGELFF
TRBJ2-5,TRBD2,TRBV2,CASSESGRGQETQYF
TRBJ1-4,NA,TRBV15,CATSRGPPGGEKLFF
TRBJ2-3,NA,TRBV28,CASSQDSTSDTQYF
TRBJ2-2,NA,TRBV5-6,CASSPISGTTGELFF
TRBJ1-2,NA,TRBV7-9,CASSLEQIYGYTF
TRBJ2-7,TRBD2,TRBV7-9,CASSLDRLAGAYEQYF
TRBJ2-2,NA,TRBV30,CAWNLGGASLGELFF
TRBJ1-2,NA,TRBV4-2,CASSQGDGGYGYTF
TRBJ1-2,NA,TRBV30,CTCPEGVNYGYTF
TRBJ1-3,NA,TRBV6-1,CASSELDTGNTIYF
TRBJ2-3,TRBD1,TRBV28,CASRSGGQGYGDTQYF
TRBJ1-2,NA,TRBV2,CASSEPRKESGYTF
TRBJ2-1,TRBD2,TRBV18,CASSPRTSGVVTYNEQFF
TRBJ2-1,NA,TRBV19,CASSMARDRPTPYNEQFF
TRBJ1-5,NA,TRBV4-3,CASSQDRAPGDQPQHF
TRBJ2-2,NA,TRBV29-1,CSGIRGSRTGELFF
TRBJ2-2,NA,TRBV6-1,CASSVVWQGPGELFF
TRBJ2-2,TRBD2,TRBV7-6,CASSPRGGNGELFF
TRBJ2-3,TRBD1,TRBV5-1,CASGKTGEFTDTQYF
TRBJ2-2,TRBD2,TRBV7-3,CASSLAGDANTGELFF
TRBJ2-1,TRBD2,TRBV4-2,CASSLLAGAHNEQFF
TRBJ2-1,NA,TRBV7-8,CASSSSREGQHEQFF
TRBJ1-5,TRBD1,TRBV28,CASSLSRGQGSWGNQPQHF
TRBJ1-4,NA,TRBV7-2,CASSLDRAAVGEKLFF
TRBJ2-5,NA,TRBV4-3,CASSQVPGISQTQYF
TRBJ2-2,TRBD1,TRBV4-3,CASSQDGSRQGWELFF
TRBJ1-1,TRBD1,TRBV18,CASSRDRGLNTEAFF
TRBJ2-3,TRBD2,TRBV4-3,CASSPRVAGGHDTQYF
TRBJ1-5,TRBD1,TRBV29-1,CSARGQSNQPQHF
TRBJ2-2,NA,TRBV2,CASTDSGGIGELFF
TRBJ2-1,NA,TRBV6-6,CASSYPNGNEQFF
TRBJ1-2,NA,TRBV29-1,CSVVRGSYGYTF
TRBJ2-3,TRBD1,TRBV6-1,CASSAWTGDTDTQYF
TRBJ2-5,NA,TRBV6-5,CASSYSWEDWETQYF
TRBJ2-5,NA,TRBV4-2,CASSLLTGSQETQYF
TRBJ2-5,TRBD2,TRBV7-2,CASSLGLAGVETQYF
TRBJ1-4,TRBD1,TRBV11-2,CASRRQGWTNEKLFF
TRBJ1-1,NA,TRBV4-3,CASSQDQSENTEAFF
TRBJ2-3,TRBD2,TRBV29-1,CSVGAIAGGTDTQYF
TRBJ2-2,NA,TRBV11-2,CASSPSVTGELFF
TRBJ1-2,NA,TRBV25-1,CASRRDSYGYTF
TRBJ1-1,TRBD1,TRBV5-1,CASSLIPGTGPEAFF
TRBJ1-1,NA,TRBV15,CATSRPQATEAFF
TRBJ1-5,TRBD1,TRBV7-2,CASSLGQDSPQHF
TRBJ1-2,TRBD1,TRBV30,CAWSQGTGDGYTF
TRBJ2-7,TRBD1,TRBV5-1,CASSSDRVVTYEQYF
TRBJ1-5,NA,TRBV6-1,CASSEARQNQPQHF
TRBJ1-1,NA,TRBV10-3,CAISGGNTEAFF